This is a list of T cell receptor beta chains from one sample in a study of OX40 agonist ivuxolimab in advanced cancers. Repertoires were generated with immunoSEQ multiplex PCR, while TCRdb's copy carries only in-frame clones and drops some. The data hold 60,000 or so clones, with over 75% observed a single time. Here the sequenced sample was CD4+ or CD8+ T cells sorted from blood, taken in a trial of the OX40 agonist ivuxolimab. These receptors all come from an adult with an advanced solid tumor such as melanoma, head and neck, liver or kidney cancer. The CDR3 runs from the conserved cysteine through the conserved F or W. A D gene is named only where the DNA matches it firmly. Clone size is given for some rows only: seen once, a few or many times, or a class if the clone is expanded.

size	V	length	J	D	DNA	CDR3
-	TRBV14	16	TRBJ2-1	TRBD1	TGTGCCAGCAGCCAATTGGGGGACAGAAGCTACAATGAGCAGTTCTTC	CASSQLGDRSYNEQFF
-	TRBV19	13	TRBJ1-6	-	TGTGCCAGTAAGGGCAGGGAAAATTCACCCCTCCACTTT	CASKGRENSPLHF
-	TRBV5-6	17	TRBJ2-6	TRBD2	TGTGCCAGCAGCTTCAGGCTAGCGGCCTCTGGGGCCAACGTCCTGACTTTC	CASSFRLAASGANVLTF
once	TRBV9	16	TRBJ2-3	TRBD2	TGTGCCAGCAGCGCCGGGGTGGGACTAGCGGAACTTACGCAGTATTTT	CASSAGVGLAELTQYF
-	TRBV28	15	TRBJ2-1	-	TGTGCCAGCAGTTTATTAGCCGGCTCCTACAATGAGCAGTTCTTC	CASSLLAGSYNEQFF
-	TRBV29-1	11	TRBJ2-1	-	TGCAGCGCTCGCCGCTACAATGAGCAGTTCTTC	CSARRYNEQFF
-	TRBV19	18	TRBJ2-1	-	TGTGCCAGTAGACGACATGGTACGGACACCAGCTCCTACAATGAGCAGTTCTTC	CASRRHGTDTSSYNEQFF
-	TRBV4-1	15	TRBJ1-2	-	TGCGCCAGCAGCCAACCCGGGGCCACTTCGGAAGGCTACACCTTC	CASSQPGATSEGYTF
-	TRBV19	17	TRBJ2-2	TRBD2	TGTGCCAGTAGTATTGTAGCGGGAGGTTCGTATACCGGGGAGCTGTTTTTT	CASSIVAGGSYTGELFF
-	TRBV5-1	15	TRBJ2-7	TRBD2	TGCGCCAGCAGCTCGGGAGGGGGGTATACCTACGAGCAGTACTTC	CASSSGGGYTYEQYF